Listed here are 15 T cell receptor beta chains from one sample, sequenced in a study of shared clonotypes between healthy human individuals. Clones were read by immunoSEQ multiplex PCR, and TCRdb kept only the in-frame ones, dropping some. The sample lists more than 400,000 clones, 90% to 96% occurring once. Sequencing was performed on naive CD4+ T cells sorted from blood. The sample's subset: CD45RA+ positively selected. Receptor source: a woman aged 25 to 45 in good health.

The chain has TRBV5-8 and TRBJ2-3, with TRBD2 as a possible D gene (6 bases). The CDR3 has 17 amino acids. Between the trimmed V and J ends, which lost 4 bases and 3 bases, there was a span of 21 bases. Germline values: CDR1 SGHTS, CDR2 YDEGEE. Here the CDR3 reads CASSPGYRGGGTDTQYF. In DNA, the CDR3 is TGTGCCAGCAGCCCGGGTTACCGGGGAGGTGGGACAGATACGCAGTATTTT.

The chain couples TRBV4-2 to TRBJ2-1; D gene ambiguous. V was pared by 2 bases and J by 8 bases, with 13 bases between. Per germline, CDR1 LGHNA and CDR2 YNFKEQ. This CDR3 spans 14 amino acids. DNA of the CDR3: TGTGCCAGCAGCCAACTACTTTTTGCTGATGAGCAGTTCTTC. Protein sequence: CASSQLLFADEQFF.

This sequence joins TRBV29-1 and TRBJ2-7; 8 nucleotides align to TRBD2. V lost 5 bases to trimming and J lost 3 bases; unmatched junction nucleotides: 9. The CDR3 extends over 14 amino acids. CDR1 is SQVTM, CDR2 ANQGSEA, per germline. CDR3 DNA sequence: TGCAGCGTTCTCTTAGCGGGAATAGGCTACGAGCAGTACTTC. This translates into CSVLLAGIGYEQYF.

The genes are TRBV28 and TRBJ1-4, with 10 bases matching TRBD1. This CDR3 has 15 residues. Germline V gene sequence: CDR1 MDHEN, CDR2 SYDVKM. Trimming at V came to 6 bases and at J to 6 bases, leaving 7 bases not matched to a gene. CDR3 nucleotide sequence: TGTGCCAGCAGCCCCATGGGACAGGGGCATGAAAAACTGTTTTTT. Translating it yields CASSPMGQGHEKLFF.

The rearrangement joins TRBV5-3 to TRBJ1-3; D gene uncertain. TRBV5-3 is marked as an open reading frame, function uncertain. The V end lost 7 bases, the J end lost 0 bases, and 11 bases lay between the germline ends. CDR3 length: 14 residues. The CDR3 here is CARVNLCSGNTIYF. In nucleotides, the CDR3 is TGTGCCAGAGTTAACTTATGCTCTGGAAACACCATATATTTT.

The CDR3 nucleotides are TGTGCCAGCAGCTCCGGGACAGGGGTTGGCTACACCTTC. It encodes CASSSGTGVGYTF. The chain uses TRBV7-8 and TRBJ1-2, with 10 bases that match TRBD1. This CDR3 is built from 13 residues. The V gene end was trimmed by 4 bases and the J gene end by 7 bases; junction bases not matched to a gene: 3. Germline V gives CDR1 SGHVS, CDR2 FQNEAQ.

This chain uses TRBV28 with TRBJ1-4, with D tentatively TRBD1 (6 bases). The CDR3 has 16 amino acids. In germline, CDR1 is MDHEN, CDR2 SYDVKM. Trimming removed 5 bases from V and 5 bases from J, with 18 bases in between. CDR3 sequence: CASSTPGGGLNEKLFF. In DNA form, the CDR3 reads TGTGCCAGCAGTACCCCCGGGGGGGGCTTAAATGAAAAACTGTTTTTT.

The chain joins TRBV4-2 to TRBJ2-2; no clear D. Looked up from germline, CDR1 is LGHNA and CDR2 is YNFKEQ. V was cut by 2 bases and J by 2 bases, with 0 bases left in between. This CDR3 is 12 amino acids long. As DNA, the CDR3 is TGTGCCAGCAGCCAAAACACCGGGGAGCTGTTTTTT. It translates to CASSQNTGELFF.

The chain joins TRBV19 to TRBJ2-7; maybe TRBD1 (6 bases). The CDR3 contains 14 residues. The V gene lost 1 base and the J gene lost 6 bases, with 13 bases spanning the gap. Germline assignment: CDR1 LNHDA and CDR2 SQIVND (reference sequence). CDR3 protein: CASSIGRTAIEQYF. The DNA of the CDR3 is TGTGCCAGTAGTATAGGTCGGACAGCGATCGAGCAGTACTTC.

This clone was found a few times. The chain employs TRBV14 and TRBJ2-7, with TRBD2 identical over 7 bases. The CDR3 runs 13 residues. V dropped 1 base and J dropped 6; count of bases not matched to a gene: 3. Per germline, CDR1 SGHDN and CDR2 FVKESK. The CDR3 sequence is CASSQGAGPEQYF. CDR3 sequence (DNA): TGTGCCAGCAGCCAAGGAGCGGGACCCGAGCAGTACTTC.

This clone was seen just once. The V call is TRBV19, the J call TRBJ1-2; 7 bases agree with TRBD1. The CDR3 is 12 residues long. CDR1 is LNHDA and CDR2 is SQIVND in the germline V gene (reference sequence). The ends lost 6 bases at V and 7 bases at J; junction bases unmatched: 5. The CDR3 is CASSPQGSGYTF. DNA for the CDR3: TGTGCCAGTAGCCCACAGGGGAGTGGCTACACCTTC.

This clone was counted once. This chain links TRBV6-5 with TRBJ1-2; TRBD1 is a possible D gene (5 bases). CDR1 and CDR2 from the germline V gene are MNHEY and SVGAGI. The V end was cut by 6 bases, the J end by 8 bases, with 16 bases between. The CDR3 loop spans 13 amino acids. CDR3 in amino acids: CASSRDLARGYTF. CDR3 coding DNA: TGTGCCAGCAGCCGGGACCTAGCACGGGGCTACACCTTC.

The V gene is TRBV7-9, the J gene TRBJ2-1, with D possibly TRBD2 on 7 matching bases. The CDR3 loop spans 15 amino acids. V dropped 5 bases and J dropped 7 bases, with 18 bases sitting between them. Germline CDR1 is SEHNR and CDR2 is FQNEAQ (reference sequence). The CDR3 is CASSQAGGAGNEQFF. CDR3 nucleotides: TGTGCCAGCAGCCAAGCTGGGGGGGCAGGGAATGAGCAGTTCTTC. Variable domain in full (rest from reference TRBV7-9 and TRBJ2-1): DTGVSQNPRHKITKRGQNVTFRCDPISEHNRLYWYRQTLGQGPEFLTYFQNEAQLEKSRLLSDRFSAERPKGSFSTLEIQRTEQGDSAMYLCASSQAGGAGNEQFFGPGTRLTVL.

This chain's CDR3 is CASSRTGSTDTQYF. CDR3 coding DNA: TGCGCCAGCAGCCGGACGGGGAGCACAGATACGCAGTATTTT. The chain recombines TRBV5-1 with TRBJ2-3; TRBD2 is a possible D gene (5 bases). Trimming took 4 bases from V and 0 from J, leaving 9 bases between them. This CDR3 is built from 14 residues. CDR1 and CDR2 from the germline V gene are SGHRS and YFSETQ.

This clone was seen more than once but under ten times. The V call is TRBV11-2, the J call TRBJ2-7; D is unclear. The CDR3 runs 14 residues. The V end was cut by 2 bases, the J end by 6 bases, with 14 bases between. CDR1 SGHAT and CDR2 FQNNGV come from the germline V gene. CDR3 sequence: CASSLSQPLGEQYF. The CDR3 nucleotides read TGTGCCAGCAGCTTATCACAGCCGCTTGGCGAGCAGTACTTC.